This T cell receptor (beta chain) was captured by sequencing in a study of blood T cell repertoires in COVID-19. Study information: The study drew acute and convalescent COVID-19 samples from the United States, Italy and Spain. PBMCs, B-cell-depleted T cells, or T cells provided the cDNA or gDNA that made up the material.

As originally analysed: Estimation of nucleated cell counts was performed using reference gene primer amplification. The repertoire was sequenced with immunoSEQ multiplex PCR; TCRdb's copy has only in-frame clones and lacks some. The DNA gave D and trimming, while V, J and clone size come from that table. Among hundreds of thousands of clones listed, roughly four fifths were seen once. This CDR3 is 14 amino acids long. V dropped 7 bases and J dropped 12 bases, with 22 bases sitting between them. From germline, CDR1 is MDHEN and CDR2 SYDVKM. The chain has TRBV28 and TRBJ1-5; no definite D call. The receptor comes from a woman aged 45-65 years who had recovered from COVID-19. The sequencing input was peripheral blood. For the CDR3, the DNA is TGTGCCAGCACCCTCCCCAGTATATCTAGGCACCAGCATTTT. Its translation is CASTLPSISRHQHF.